This TCR beta chain was captured in a study of beta chain features in type 1 diabetes. Study-wide results and caveats: When VDJ junctions were examined, type 1 diabetes patients showed fewer insertions and more deletions.

Expressed TCRB transcripts got sequenced, as all isolated RNA was reverse transcribed. Generated by immunoSEQ multiplex PCR, the TCRdb table keeps only in-frame clones and is missing some. Among hundreds of thousands of clones listed, approximately 30% were seen once. Germline V lookup: CDR1 SGHTA, CDR2 FQGTGA. The CDR3 covers 15 residues. The germline V and J ends were trimmed by 2 bases and 1 base, with 11 bases remaining between them. Points on this clone: Its antigen is unknown.

V gene TRBV7-3 combines with J gene TRBJ2-5; TRBD2 is a possible D gene (6 bases). The specimen was naive CD4+ T cells from blood. The TCR sequence derives from a man aged 18 to 29 in good health. CDR3 coding DNA: TGTGCCAGCAGCTTACGTAGCGGATTCCAAGAGACCCAGTACTTC. Amino acids: CASSLRSGFQETQYF.